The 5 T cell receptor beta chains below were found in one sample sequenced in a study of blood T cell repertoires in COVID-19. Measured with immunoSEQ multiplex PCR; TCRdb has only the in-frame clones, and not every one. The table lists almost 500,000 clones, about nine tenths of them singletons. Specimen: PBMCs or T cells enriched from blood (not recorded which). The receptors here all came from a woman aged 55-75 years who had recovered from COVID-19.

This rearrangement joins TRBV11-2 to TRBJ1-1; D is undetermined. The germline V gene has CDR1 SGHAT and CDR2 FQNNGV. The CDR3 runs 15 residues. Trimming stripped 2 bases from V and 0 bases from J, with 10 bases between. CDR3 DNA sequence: TGTGCCAGCAGCTTATCGCCTGCAGTGAACACTGAAGCTTTCTTT. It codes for CASSLSPAVNTEAFF.

CDR3 in amino acids: CASSSLAGARNEQFF. Written as DNA, the CDR3 is TGTGCCAGCAGCTCCTTAGCGGGGGCTCGGAATGAGCAGTTCTTC. The genes are TRBV7-6 and TRBJ2-1; 9 bases fit TRBD2. Germline loops: CDR1 SGHVS, CDR2 FNYEAQ. Trimming removed 4 bases from V and 7 bases from J; junction bases left unmatched: 8. CDR3 size: 15 residues.

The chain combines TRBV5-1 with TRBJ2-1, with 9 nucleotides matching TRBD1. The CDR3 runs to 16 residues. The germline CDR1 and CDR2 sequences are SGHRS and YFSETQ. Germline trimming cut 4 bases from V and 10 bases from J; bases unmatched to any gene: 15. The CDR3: CASSATGGSDWGEQFF. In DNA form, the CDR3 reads TGCGCCAGCAGCGCTACAGGGGGCTCTGATTGGGGAGAGCAGTTCTTC.

CDR3 nucleotides: TGCGCCAGCAGCCCTAGCGGGCCCTCTGGGGCCAACGTCCTGACTTTC. It yields the protein CASSPSGPSGANVLTF. This chain joins TRBV5-1 and TRBJ2-6, with 8 bases matching TRBD2. Trimming at V came to 4 bases and at J to 0 bases, leaving 3 bases not matched to a gene. This CDR3 has 16 amino acids. Looked up from germline, CDR1 is SGHRS and CDR2 is YFSETQ. Filled out from reference TRBV5-1 and TRBJ2-6, the complete variable domain reads KAGVTQTPRYLIKTRGQQVTLSCSPISGHRSVSWYQQTPGQGLQFLFEYFSETQRNKGNFPGRFSGRQFSNSRSEMNVSTLELGDSALYLCASSPSGPSGANVLTFGAGSRLTVL.

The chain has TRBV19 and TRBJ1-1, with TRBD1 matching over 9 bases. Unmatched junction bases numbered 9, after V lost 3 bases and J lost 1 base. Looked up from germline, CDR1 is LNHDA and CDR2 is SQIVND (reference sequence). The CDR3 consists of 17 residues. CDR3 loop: CASSIPLTGGRNTEAFF. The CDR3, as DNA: TGTGCCAGTAGTATCCCTCTTACAGGGGGCAGGAACACTGAAGCTTTCTTT.